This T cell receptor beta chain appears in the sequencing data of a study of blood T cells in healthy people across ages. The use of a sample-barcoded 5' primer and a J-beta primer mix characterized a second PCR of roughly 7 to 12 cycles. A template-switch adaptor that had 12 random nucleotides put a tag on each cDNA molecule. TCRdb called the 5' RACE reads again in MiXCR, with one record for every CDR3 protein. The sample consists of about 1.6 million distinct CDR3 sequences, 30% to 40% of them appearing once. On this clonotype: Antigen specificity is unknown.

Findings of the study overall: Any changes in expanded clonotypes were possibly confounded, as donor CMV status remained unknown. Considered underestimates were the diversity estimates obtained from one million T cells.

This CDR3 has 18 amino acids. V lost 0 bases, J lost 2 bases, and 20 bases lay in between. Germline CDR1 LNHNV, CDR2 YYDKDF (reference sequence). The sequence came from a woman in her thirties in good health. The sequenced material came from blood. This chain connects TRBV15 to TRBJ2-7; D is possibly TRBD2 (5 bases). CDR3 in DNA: TGTGCCACCAGCAGAGATCTCTCGCATGACGACTATACCTACGAGCAGTACTTC. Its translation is CATSRDLSHDDYTYEQYF.